This TCR beta chain appears in the sequencing data of a study of early T cells in non-severe SARS-CoV-2 infection. Overall study: Unsorted whole-blood RNA was sequenced in bulk, leaving chains unpaired.

Concerning this clonotype: The target antigen is unknown.

TCRdb recomputed calls from the 5' RACE reads with MiXCR, one row per CDR3 protein. The sample yields some 30,000 distinct CDR3 sequences, 5.8% seen once. Study outcomes and limitations: VDJdb-based annotation leaned toward anti-spike CD8 responses and missed private and CD4 specificities.

The length of the CDR3 is 14 residues. Germline V gives CDR1 KGHSH, CDR2 LQKENI. V lost 4 bases and J 7 bases, leaving 14 bases between the germline ends. The TCR comes from an adult who was a healthcare worker with PCR-confirmed SARS-CoV-2 infection or an uninfected control (not recorded which). Sequencing was done on a sample of whole blood. The chain joins TRBV18 to TRBJ2-4; maybe TRBD2 (5 bases). CDR3 in amino acids: CASSRQRAINIQYF. The CDR3, as DNA: TGTGCCAGCTCACGTCAGAGGGCCATTAACATTCAGTACTTC.